The T cell receptor beta chain under discussion was sequenced for a study of blood T cells in healthy people across ages. The study, taken as a whole, reports: Unknown donor CMV status possibly confounded expanded clonotype changes. PBMCs that were unsorted prevented a conclusive naive versus antigen-experienced comparison.

A sample-barcoded 5' primer and a J-beta primer mix were used in a second PCR of roughly 7 to 11 cycles. Researchers report that a template-switch adaptor with 12 random nucleotides tagged each cDNA molecule. TCRdb reprocessed the 5' RACE reads via MiXCR and lists one record per CDR3 protein. The data show some 290,000 distinct CDR3 sequences, around 30% seen once. Germline V gene lookup returns CDR1 SGDLS and CDR2 YYNGEE. This CDR3 is built from 16 residues. On this clonotype: Its specificity is unknown.

The J gene is TRBJ2-5, the V gene TRBV9; 10 bases are a match to TRBD2. Gene TRBJ2-1 matches the end of the DNA better, so the J call may be wrong. The sequenced material came from blood. The receptor comes from a woman aged 70-85 years in good health. The CDR3 DNA reads TGTGCCAGCAGCGTAGGGACTAGCGGAAGTTACAATGAGCAGTTCTTC. Its translation: CASSVGTSGSYNEQFF.